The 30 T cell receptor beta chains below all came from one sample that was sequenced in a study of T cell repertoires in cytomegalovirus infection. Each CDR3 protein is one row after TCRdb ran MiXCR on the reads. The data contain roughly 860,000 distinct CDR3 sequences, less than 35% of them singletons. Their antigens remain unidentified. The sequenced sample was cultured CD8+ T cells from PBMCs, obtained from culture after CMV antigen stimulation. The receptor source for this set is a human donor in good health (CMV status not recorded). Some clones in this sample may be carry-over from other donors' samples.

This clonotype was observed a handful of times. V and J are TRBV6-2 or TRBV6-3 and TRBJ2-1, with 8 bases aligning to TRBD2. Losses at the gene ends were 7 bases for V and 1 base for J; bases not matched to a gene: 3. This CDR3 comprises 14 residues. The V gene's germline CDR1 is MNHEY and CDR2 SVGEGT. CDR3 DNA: TGTGCCAGCACCCAGCGGGGGTCCTACAATGAGCAGTTCTTC. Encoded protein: CASTQRGSYNEQFF.

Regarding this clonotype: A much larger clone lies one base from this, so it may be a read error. CDR3 coding DNA: TGTGTCAGCAGTTCAGACGGGGGAAGCAATCAGCCCCAGCATTTT. This translates into CVSSSDGGSNQPQHF. The chain links TRBV12-3 or TRBV12-4 to TRBJ1-5; perhaps TRBD1 as D (5 bases). The CDR3 consists of 15 residues.

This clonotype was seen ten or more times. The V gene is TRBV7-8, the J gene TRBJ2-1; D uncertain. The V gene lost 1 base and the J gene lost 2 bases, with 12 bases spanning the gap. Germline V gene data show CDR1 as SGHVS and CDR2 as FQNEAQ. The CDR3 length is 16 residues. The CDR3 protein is CASSLVSGFTYNEQFF. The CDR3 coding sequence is TGTGCCAGCAGCTTAGTTTCGGGTTTCACCTACAATGAGCAGTTCTTC.

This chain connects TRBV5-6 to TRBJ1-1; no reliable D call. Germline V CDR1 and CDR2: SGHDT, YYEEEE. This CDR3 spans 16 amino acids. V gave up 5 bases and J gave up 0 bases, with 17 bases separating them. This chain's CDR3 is CASRVQSAGMNTEAFF. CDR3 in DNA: TGTGCCAGCAGAGTCCAATCGGCAGGCATGAACACTGAAGCTTTCTTT.

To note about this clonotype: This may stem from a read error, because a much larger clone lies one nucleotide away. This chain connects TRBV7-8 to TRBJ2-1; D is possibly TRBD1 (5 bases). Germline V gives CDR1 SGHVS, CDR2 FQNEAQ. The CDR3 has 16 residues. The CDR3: CAGSLGVYSSYNEQFF. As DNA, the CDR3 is TGTGCCGGCAGCTTAGGGGTATATAGCTCCTACAATGAGCAGTTCTTC.

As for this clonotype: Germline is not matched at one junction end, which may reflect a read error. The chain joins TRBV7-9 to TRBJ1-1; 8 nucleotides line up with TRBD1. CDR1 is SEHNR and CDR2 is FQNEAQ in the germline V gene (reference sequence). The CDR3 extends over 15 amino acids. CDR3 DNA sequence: TGTGTCAGCAGCCCAAGGGGGACAGGCGACACTGAAGCTTTCTTT. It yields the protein CVSSPRGTGDTEAFF.

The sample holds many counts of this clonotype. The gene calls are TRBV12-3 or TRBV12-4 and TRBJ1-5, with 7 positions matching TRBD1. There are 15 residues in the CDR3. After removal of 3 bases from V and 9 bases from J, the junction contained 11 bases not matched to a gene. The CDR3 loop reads CASSLRDRVIGPQHF. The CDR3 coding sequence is TGTGCCAGCAGTTTGCGTGACAGGGTAATCGGGCCCCAGCATTTT.

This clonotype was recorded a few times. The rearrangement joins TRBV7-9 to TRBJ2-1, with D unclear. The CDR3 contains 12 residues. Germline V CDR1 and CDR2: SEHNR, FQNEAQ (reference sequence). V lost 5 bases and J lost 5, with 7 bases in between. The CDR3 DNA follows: TGTGCCAGCAGCCCCAGTAACAATGAGCAGTTCTTC. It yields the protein CASSPSNNEQFF.

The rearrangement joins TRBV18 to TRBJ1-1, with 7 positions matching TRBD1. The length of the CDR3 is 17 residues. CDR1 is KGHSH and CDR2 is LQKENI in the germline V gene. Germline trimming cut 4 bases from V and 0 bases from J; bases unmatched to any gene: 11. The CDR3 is CASSHSLGQYMNTEAFF. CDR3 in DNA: TGTGCCAGCTCACACTCCCTGGGACAGTACATGAACACTGAAGCTTTCTTT.

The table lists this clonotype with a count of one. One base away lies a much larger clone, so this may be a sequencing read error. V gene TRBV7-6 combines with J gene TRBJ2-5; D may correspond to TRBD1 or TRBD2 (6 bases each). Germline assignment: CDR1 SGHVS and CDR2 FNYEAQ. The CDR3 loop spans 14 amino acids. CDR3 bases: TGTGTCAGCAGCCCGCGGGACACCCAAGAGACCCAGTACTTC. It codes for CVSSPRDTQETQYF.

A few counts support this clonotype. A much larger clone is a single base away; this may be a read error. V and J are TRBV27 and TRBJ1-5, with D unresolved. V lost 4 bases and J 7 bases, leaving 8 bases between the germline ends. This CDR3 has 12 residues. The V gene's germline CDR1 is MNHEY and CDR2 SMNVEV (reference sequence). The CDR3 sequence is CASSWPGQPQHF. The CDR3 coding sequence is TGTGCCAGCAGTTGGCCGGGGCAGCCCCAGCATTTT.

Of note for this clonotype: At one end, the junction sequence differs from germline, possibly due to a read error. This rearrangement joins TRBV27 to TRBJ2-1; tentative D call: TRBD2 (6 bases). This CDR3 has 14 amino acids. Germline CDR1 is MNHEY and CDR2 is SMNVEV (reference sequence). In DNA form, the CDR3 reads TGTGTCAGCAGTTTATCTCTGGGACTCAATGAGCAGTTCTTC. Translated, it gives CVSSLSLGLNEQFF.

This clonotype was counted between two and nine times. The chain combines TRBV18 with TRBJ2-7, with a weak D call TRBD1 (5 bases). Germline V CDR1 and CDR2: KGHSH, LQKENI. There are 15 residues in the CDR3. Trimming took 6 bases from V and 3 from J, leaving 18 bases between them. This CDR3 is CASSRRQRPLYEQYV. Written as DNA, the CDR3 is TGTGCCAGCTCCCGGAGACAGAGACCTCTCTACGAGCAGTACGTC.

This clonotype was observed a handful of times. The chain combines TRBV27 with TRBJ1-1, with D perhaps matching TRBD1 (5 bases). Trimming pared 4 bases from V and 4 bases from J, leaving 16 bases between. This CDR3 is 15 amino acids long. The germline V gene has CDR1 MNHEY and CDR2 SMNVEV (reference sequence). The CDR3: CASSSPGAGPTEAFF. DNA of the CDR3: TGTGCCAGCAGTTCCCCCGGGGCAGGGCCCACTGAAGCTTTCTTT.

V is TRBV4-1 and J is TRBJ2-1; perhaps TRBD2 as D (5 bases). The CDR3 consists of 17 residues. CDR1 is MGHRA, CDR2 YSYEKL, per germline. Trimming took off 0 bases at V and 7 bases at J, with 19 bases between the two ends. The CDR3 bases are TGCGCCAGCAGCCAAGATAGTACTAGGGCCATAGCGAATGAGCAGTTCTTC. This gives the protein CASSQDSTRAIANEQFF.

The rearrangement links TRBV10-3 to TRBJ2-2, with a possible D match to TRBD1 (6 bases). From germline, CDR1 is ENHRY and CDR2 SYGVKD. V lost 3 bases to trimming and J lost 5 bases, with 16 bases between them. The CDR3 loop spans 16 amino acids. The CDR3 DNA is TGTGCCATCAGTGATAAGGGGGTGTCGTCAACCGGGGAGCTGTTTTTT. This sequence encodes CAISDKGVSSTGELFF.

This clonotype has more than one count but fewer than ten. The DNA of the CDR3 is TGCAGCGTTGAAGATCCCCCTAGCGAAACTGAAGCTTTCTTT. Protein product: CSVEDPPSETEAFF. The chain employs TRBV29-1 and TRBJ1-1; D gene ambiguous. CDR1 is SQVTM and CDR2 is ANQGSEA in the germline V gene. CDR3 length: 14 amino acids. V lost 0 bases to trimming and J lost 5 bases, with 13 bases between them.

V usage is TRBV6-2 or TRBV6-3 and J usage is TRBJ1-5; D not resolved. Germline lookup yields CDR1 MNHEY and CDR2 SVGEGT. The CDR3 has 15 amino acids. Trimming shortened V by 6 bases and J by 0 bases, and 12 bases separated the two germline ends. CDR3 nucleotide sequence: TGTGCCAGCAGCCCTGGGGTGATTAGCAATCAGCCCCAGCATTTT. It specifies CASSPGVISNQPQHF.

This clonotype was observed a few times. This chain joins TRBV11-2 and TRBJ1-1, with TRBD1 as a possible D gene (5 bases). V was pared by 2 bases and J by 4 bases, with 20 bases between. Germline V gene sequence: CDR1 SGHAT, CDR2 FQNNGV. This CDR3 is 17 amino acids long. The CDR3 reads CASSLSRIRGRATEAFF. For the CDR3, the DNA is TGTGCCAGCAGCTTAAGTAGGATTCGGGGGAGGGCCACTGAAGCTTTCTTT.

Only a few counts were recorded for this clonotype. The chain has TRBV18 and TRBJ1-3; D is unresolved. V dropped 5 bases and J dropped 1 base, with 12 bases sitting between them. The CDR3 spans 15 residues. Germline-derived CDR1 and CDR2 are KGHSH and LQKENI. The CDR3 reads CASSTDARSGNTIYF. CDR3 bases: TGTGCCAGCTCAACCGACGCGAGGTCTGGAAACACCATATATTTT.

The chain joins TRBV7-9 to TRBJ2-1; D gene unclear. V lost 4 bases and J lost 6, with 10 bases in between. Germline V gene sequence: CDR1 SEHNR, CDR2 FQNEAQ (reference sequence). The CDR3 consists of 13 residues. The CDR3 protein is CASSWGFGNEQFF. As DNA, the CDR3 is TGTGCCAGCAGCTGGGGATTTGGCAATGAGCAGTTCTTC.

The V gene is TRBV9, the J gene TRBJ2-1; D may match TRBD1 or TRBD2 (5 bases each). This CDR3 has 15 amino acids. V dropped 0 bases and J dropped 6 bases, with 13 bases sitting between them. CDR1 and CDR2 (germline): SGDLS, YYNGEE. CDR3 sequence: CASSVGGSRSNEQFF. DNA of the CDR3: TGTGCCAGCAGCGTAGGGGGGTCCCGGAGCAATGAGCAGTTCTTC.

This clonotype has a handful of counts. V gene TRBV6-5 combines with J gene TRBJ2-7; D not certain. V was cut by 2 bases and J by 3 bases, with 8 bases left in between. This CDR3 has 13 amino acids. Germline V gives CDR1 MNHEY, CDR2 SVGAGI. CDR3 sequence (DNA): TGTGCCAGCAGTTACGGGCAGAACTACGAGCAGTACTTC. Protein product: CASSYGQNYEQYF.

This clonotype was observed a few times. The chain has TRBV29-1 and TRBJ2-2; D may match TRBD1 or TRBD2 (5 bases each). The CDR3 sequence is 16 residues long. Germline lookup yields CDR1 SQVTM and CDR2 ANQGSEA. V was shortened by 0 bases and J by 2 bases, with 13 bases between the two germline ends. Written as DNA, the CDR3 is TGCAGCGTTGAAGATTGGGACCTATCCAACACCGGGGAGCTGTTTTTT. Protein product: CSVEDWDLSNTGELFF.

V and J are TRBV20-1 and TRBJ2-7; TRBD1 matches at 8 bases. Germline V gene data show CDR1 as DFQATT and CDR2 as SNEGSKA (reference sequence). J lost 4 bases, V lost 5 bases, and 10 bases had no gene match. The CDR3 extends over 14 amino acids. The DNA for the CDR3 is TGCAGTGCTGAGGACAGGGCTTCTCGGTACGAGCAGTACGTC. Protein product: CSAEDRASRYEQYV.

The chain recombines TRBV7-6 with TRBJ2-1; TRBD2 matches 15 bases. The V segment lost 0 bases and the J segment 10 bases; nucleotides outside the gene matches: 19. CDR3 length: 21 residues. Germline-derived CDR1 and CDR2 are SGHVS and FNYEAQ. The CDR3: CASSLAGLAGGPLSATVEQFF. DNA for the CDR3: TGTGCCAGCAGCTTAGCCGGACTAGCGGGGGGGCCTCTGTCGGCTACAGTGGAGCAGTTCTTC.

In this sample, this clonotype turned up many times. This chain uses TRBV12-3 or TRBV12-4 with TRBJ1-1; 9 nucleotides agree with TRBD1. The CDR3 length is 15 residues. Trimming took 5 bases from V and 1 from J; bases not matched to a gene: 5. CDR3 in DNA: TGTGCCAGCAGTCAAGGGACAGGGCCGAACACTGAAGCTTTCTTT. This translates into CASSQGTGPNTEAFF.

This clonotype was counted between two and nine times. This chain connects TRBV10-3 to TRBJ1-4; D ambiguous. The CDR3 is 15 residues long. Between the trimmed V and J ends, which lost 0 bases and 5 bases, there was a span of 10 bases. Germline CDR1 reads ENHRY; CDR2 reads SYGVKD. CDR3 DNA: TGTGCCATCAGTGAGTCAGGGAGGCTAAATGAAAAACTGTTTTTT. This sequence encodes CAISESGRLNEKLFF.

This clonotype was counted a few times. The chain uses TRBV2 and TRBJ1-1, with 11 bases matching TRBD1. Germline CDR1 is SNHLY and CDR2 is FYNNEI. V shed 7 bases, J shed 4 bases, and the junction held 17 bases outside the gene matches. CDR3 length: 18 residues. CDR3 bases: TGTGCCAGCAAAATGGGACAGGGGGTCATCCTCGGCGGCACTGAAGCTTTCTTT. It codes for CASKMGQGVILGGTEAFF. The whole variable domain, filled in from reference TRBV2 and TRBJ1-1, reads EPEVTQTPSHQVTQMGQEVILRCVPISNHLYFYWYRQILGQKVEFLVSFYNNEISEKSEIFDDQFSVERPDGSNFTLKIRSTKLEDSAMYFCASKMGQGVILGGTEAFFGQGTRLTVV.

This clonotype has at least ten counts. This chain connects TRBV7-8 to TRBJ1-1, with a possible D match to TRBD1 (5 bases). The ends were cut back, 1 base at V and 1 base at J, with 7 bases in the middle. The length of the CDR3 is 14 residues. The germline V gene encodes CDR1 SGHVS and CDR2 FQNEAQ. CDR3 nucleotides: TGTGCCAGCAGCTTAGAAAGGGGGAACACTGAAGCTTTCTTT. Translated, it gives CASSLERGNTEAFF.